This TCR beta chain was captured by sequencing in a study of monozygotic twins with inflammatory bowel disease. Study-wide results and limits: The study found lower TCRbeta diversity (inverse Simpson) in IBD patients than in healthy co-twins. Different subtypes (of T cells) could not be told apart from one another.

Of note for this clonotype: Its antigen remains unknown.

Template switching was used to attach UMIs, which incorporated a 6-nucleotide sample barcode. TCRdb re-called the 5' RACE reads; every CDR3 protein appears as one record, without DNA. This sample contains fewer than 550,000 distinct CDR3 sequences. This CDR3 region has 14 residues. Germline V CDR1 and CDR2: MNHEY, SMNVEV (reference sequence). Sequences were obtained from blood. This receptor was obtained from a human donor with ulcerative colitis or Crohn's disease, or a healthy co-twin of an affected twin (not recorded which). V and J are TRBV27 and TRBJ2-3. This CDR3 reads CASSLTLALDTQYF.